This TCR beta chain derives from a study of human T cells and chemical hapten exposure. Sample share makes this clonotype medium-sized. The time point was: patch test 1, 2 weeks after DPC sensitization. Treatment indicated: therapeutic diphenylcyclopropenone sensitization with weekly scalp DPC. The CDR3 spans 15 residues. The V segment lost 3 bases and the J segment 3 bases; nucleotides outside the gene matches: 7. MiXCR, run by TCRdb on the RACE reads, gives a single entry per CDR3 protein. Of over 75,000 distinct CDR3 sequences detected, 6% to 9% appear once; the ten largest clones hold approximately 1.5%.

This chain connects TRBV12-3 or TRBV12-4 to TRBJ2-7; 8 bases agree with TRBD1. This clonotype originated in a woman aged 25-40 years with alopecia areata. Some clones in this sample may be carry-over from other donors' samples. Sequences were derived from whole blood, sampled in connection with sensitization to the hapten diphenylcyclopropenone (DPC). The CDR3 loop is CASSLRTGLFYEQYF. Written as DNA, the CDR3 is TGTGCCAGCAGTTTGAGGACAGGGCTTTTCTACGAGCAGTACTTC.